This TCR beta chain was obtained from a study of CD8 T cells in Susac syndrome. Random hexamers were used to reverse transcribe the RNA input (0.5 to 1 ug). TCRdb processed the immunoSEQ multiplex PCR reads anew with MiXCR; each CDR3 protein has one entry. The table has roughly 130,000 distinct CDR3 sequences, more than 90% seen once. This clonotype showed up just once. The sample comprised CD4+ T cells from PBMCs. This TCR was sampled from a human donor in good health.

CDR3 nucleotide sequence: TGCGCCAGCAGTCCCCCGGATTCTGGGGCCAACGTCCTGACTTTC. Translation: CASSPPDSGANVLTF. The chain is built from TRBV5-1 and TRBJ2-6; D is unclear. CDR1 SGHRS and CDR2 YFSETQ come from the germline V gene. The CDR3 spans 15 residues. The V gene lost 5 bases and the J gene lost 1 base, with 10 bases spanning the gap.